These 24 T cell receptor beta chains were sequenced from one sample in a study of regulatory T cells in long-lasting Graves disease. Arm-PCR of CDR3 regions with iRepertoire HTBI primers generated TCR beta libraries. TCRdb analysed the multiplex PCR reads with MiXCR anew, one entry per CDR3 protein. This sample has about 470,000 distinct CDR3 sequences, with 15% to 20% found just once. Time point meaning: newly diagnosed GD, antithyroid drugs for less than 3 months. Preparation of the TCR library used RNA extracted from PBMCs. The same data also contributed to another study, on T cells in Graves' hyperthyroidism and ophthalmopathy.

The sequenced sample was peripheral blood mononuclear cells (PBMCs), obtained at new diagnosis, from a patient treated with antithyroid drugs. Receptors were obtained from a man in his forties or fifties with Graves disease.

This clonotype has at least ten counts. The gene calls are TRBV28 and TRBJ2-1; D ambiguous. From germline, CDR1 is MDHEN and CDR2 SYDVKM. This CDR3 region has 14 residues. The V end was cut by 5 bases, the J end by 6 bases, with 14 bases between. The CDR3: CASSPEALGNEQFF. The CDR3 bases are TGTGCCAGCAGTCCCGAGGCCCTCGGCAATGAGCAGTTCTTC.

Remarks on this clonotype: A much larger clone lies one base from this, so it may be a read error. This sequence joins TRBV2 and TRBJ2-1; tentatively, D is TRBD1 (6 bases). CDR1 and CDR2 (germline): SNHLY, FYNNEI. V lost 9 bases and J 10 bases, leaving 22 bases between the germline ends. The CDR3 contains 14 residues. In DNA, the CDR3 is TGTGCCAGTTCACAGGGCAGGGCTACCTACGAGCAGTTCTTC. Its protein product is CASSQGRATYEQFF.

This clonotype was detected ten times or more. The chain recombines TRBV12-3 or TRBV12-4 with TRBJ2-7; TRBD2 matches at 7 bases. Germline trimming cut 2 bases from V and 2 bases from J; bases unmatched to any gene: 9. There are 16 residues in the CDR3. For the CDR3, the DNA is TGTGCCAGCAGTTTAATGGCGGGACTAACGGCCTACGAGCAGTACTTC. This sequence encodes CASSLMAGLTAYEQYF.

This clonotype was seen ten or more times. Here the CDR3 reads CAWSRRGTSGNYEQYF. CDR3 DNA sequence: TGTGCCTGGAGTCGAAGGGGTACTAGCGGGAACTACGAGCAGTACTTC. This sequence joins TRBV30 and TRBJ2-7; 10 positions match TRBD2. This CDR3 is 16 amino acids long. From germline, CDR1 is GTSNPN and CDR2 SVGIG (reference sequence). Unmatched junction bases numbered 10, after V lost 2 bases and J lost 3 bases.

This clonotype has a count of ten or more. V usage is TRBV12-3 or TRBV12-4 and J usage is TRBJ2-1, with 8 positions matching TRBD1. The CDR3 totals 14 residues. The ends lost 6 bases at V and 6 bases at J; junction bases unmatched: 7. The CDR3 is CASSQDRGVNEQFF. The CDR3 DNA reads as TGTGCCAGCAGCCAAGACAGGGGAGTCAATGAGCAGTTCTTC.

This clonotype was observed a few times. The chain carries TRBV3-1 and TRBJ1-5; D is perhaps TRBD1 (5 bases). The germline CDR1 and CDR2 sequences are LGHDT and YNNKEL (reference sequence). The ends were cut back, 1 base at V and 7 bases at J, with 14 bases in the middle. This CDR3 region has 15 residues. Here the CDR3 DNA reads TGTGCCAGCAGCCAAGGCGGGGGACCCAGCCAGCCCCAGCATTTT. This translates into CASSQGGGPSQPQHF.

This clonotype was detected ten times or more. The J gene is TRBJ2-3, the V gene TRBV20-1; no definite D call. From germline, CDR1 is DFQATT and CDR2 SNEGSKA (reference sequence). The CDR3 loop spans 14 amino acids. Trimming took 0 bases from V and 1 from J, leaving 8 bases between them. CDR3 DNA sequence: TGCAGTGCTAGAGATCCGACTGGCACAGATACGCAGTATTTT. This sequence encodes CSARDPTGTDTQYF.

V is TRBV20-1 and J is TRBJ1-4; 9 bases are shared with TRBD1. Germline V CDR1 and CDR2: DFQATT, SNEGSKA (reference sequence). J gave up 7 bases and V 5 bases, and 5 bases lay outside the gene matches. The CDR3 covers 13 residues. CDR3 in amino acids: CSAYRGLGEKLFF. CDR3 coding DNA: TGCAGTGCTTACAGGGGGCTGGGTGAAAAACTGTTTTTT.

This clonotype has at least ten counts. The rearrangement links TRBV18 to TRBJ1-3; maybe TRBD1 (5 bases). CDR1 and CDR2 (germline): KGHSH, LQKENI. The V and J ends lost 9 bases and 1 base respectively, with 13 bases between them. The CDR3 length is 14 residues. DNA for the CDR3: TGTGCCAGTCGTGACAGTTCGTCTGGAAACACCATATATTTT. Its translation: CASRDSSSGNTIYF.

This clonotype was seen at least ten times. The chain's CDR3 is CASSNGQGSADEQYF. DNA of the CDR3: TGTGCCAGCAGCAACGGACAGGGGAGCGCCGACGAGCAGTACTTC. This chain links TRBV7-2 with TRBJ2-7; TRBD1 matches 9 bases. Trimming removed 5 bases from V and 5 bases from J; junction bases left unmatched: 10. Per the germline V gene, CDR1 is SGHTA and CDR2 is FQGNSA. This CDR3 spans 15 amino acids.

V is TRBV5-1 and J is TRBJ1-1; weak D call: TRBD1 (6 bases). V shed 0 bases and J shed 3 bases, with 15 bases lying between them. CDR1 SGHRS and CDR2 YFSETQ come from the germline V gene. CDR3 size: 16 residues. Here the CDR3 reads CASSLVYRGADTEAFF. The CDR3 DNA follows: TGCGCCAGCAGCTTGGTCTATAGGGGGGCAGACACTGAAGCTTTCTTT.

This clonotype was seen at least ten times. The chain couples TRBV2 to TRBJ2-7, with TRBD1 identical over 7 bases. Trimming cost V 8 bases and J 1 base; bases outside gene matches: 8. From germline, CDR1 is SNHLY and CDR2 FYNNEI. The CDR3 loop spans 14 amino acids. The CDR3 nucleotides read TGTGCCAGCTATCGACAGGGTGGTTCCTACGAGCAGTACTTC. Protein: CASYRQGGSYEQYF. The full variable domain, its missing parts supplied by reference TRBV2 and TRBJ2-7, is EPEVTQTPSHQVTQMGQEVILRCVPISNHLYFYWYRQILGQKVEFLVSFYNNEISEKSEIFDDQFSVERPDGSNFTLKIRSTKLEDSAMYFCASYRQGGSYEQYFGPGTRLTVT.

The chain links TRBV25-1 to TRBJ2-7; no firm D call. The CDR3 is 17 amino acids. The V gene's germline CDR1 is MGHDK and CDR2 SYGVNS. Trimming stripped 3 bases from V and 7 bases from J, with 25 bases between. The CDR3 loop reads CASSDNLASANAREQYF. The CDR3 bases are TGTGCCAGCAGTGATAATCTCGCGTCGGCCAATGCCCGAGAGCAGTACTTC.

The chain couples TRBV9 to TRBJ1-2, with D possibly matching TRBD1 (6 bases). The CDR3 sequence is 16 residues long. The V and J ends lost 0 bases and 6 bases respectively, with 18 bases between them. CDR1 and CDR2 from the germline V gene are SGDLS and YYNGEE. The CDR3 sequence is CASSVGGTSIGDGYTF. The CDR3 coding sequence is TGTGCCAGCAGCGTAGGTGGGACATCTATTGGGGATGGCTACACCTTC.

The chain couples TRBV29-1 to TRBJ2-5; D ambiguous. Germline assignment: CDR1 SQVTM and CDR2 ANQGSEA. V was shortened by 3 bases and J by 1 base, with 9 bases between the two germline ends. CDR3 size: 13 residues. The CDR3 DNA reads as TGCAGCGTTGAGGGATCCCTCCAAGAGACCCAGTACTTC. Translated: CSVEGSLQETQYF.

The rearrangement uses TRBV18 and TRBJ2-2; the D call may be TRBD1 or TRBD2 (5 bases each). Germline CDR1 KGHSH, CDR2 LQKENI. The CDR3 runs to 15 residues. V gave up 4 bases and J gave up 5 bases, with 14 bases separating them. CDR3 DNA sequence: TGTGCCAGCTCACAAGAACAGGCGGGTACCGGGGAGCTGTTTTTT. This encodes CASSQEQAGTGELFF.

This clonotype was seen repeatedly, ten times or more. The rearrangement uses TRBV12-3 or TRBV12-4 and TRBJ2-7, with TRBD1 as a possible D gene (6 bases). Trimming removed 3 bases from V and 4 bases from J, with 13 bases in between. This CDR3 is built from 14 residues. CDR3 sequence reads: CASSLGALGYEQYF. Here the CDR3 DNA reads TGTGCCAGCAGTTTGGGGGCACTAGGGTACGAGCAGTACTTC.

This clonotype was detected many times. The chain is built from TRBV6-1 and TRBJ2-1, with 8 bases fitting TRBD2. CDR3 size: 15 residues. The V gene end was trimmed by 6 bases and the J gene end by 9 bases; junction bases not matched to a gene: 13. Germline-derived CDR1 and CDR2 are MNHNS and SASEGT. In DNA form, the CDR3 reads TGTGCCAGCAGACAGACCAGCGGGAGAATTGGTGAGCAGTTCTTC. Protein: CASRQTSGRIGEQFF.

There are many counts of this clonotype. The CDR3 sequence: CASSPTEINQPQHF. For the CDR3, the DNA is TGTGCCAGCTCACCAACGGAAATAAATCAGCCCCAGCATTTT. The chain is built from TRBV18 and TRBJ1-5; D is uncertain. The ends were cut back, 2 bases at V and 4 bases at J, with 9 bases in the middle. The CDR3 contains 14 residues. Germline lookup yields CDR1 KGHSH and CDR2 LQKENI.

The chain combines TRBV10-1 with TRBJ2-7; D not certain. The V gene's germline CDR1 is WNHNN and CDR2 SYGVQD (reference sequence). This CDR3 comprises 11 residues. V dropped 7 bases and J dropped 4 bases, with 8 bases sitting between them. CDR3 DNA sequence: TGCGCCAGCATTGCAGGTTACGAGCAGTACTTC. This encodes CASIAGYEQYF.

As regards this clonotype: Being one base from a much bigger clone, this may be a read error. The chain employs TRBV6-1 and TRBJ1-1, with unresolved D. The V and J ends lost 7 bases and 1 base respectively, with 4 bases between them. The CDR3 runs to 11 residues. Germline assignment: CDR1 MNHNS and CDR2 SASEGT. The CDR3 sequence: CASNGNTEAFF. The CDR3, as DNA: TGTGCCAGCAACGGGAACACTGAAGCTTTCTTT.

V and J are TRBV6-1 and TRBJ1-3, with no clear D. V was shortened by 6 bases and J by 1 base, with 7 bases between the two germline ends. The germline CDR1 and CDR2 sequences are MNHNS and SASEGT. The CDR3 is 13 residues long. CDR3 amino acids: CASSGRSGNTIYF. In DNA, the CDR3 is TGTGCCAGCAGCGGACGGTCTGGAAACACCATATATTTT.

At least ten counts were recorded for this clonotype. The V gene is TRBV6-1, the J gene TRBJ2-7, with 7 bases fitting TRBD1. This CDR3 is 21 amino acids long. The V segment lost 1 base and the J segment 3 bases; nucleotides outside the gene matches: 24. Germline lookup yields CDR1 MNHNS and CDR2 SASEGT. The CDR3 loop is CASSEGPTQGSIIPLHYEQYF. CDR3 nucleotides: TGTGCCAGCAGTGAAGGACCAACACAGGGGAGTATTATACCCCTTCACTACGAGCAGTACTTC.

This clonotype was observed many times. The chain carries TRBV5-1 and TRBJ2-3; TRBD1 aligns across 8 bases. The trim removed 4 bases at V and 2 bases at J, leaving 9 bases unmatched. There are 16 residues in the CDR3. The V gene's germline CDR1 is SGHRS and CDR2 YFSETQ. CDR3 sequence reads: CASSPPWDRSTDTQYF. The CDR3 bases are TGCGCCAGCAGCCCTCCATGGGACAGGTCCACAGATACGCAGTATTTT.